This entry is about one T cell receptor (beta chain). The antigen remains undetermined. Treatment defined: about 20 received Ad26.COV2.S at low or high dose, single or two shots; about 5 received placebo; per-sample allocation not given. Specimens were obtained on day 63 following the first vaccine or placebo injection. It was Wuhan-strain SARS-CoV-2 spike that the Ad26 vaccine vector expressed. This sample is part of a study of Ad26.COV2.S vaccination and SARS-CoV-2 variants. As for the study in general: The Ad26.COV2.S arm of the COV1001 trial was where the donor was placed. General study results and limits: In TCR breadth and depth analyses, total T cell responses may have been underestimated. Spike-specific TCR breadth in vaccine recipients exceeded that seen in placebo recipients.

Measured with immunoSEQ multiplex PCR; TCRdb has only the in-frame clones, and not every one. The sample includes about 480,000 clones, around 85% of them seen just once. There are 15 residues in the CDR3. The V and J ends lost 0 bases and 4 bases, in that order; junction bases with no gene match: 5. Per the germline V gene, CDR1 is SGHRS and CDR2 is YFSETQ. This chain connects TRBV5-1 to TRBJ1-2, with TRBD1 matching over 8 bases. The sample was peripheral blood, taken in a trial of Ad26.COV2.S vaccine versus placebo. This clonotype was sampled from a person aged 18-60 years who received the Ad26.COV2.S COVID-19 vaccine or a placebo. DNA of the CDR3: TGCGCCAGCAGCTTGGCCGGGACAGGCACCTATGGCTACACCTTC. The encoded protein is CASSLAGTGTYGYTF.